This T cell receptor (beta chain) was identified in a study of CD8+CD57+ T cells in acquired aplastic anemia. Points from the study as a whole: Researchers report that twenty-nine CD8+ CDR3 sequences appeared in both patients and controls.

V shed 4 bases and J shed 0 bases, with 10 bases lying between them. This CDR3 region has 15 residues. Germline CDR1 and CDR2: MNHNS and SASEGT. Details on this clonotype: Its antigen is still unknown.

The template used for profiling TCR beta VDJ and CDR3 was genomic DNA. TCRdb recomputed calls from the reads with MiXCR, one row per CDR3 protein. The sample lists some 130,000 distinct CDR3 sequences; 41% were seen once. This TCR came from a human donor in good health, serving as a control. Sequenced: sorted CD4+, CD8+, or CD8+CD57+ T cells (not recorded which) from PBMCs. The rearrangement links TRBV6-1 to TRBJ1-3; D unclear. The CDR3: CASSVGTVSGNTIYF. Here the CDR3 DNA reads TGTGCCAGCAGTGTCGGAACAGTCTCTGGAAACACCATATATTTT.